Presented here are 25 T cell receptor beta chains from one specimen sequenced in a study of T cell clonotyping in hematopoietic cell transplantation. Generated by immunoSEQ multiplex PCR, the TCRdb table keeps only in-frame clones and is missing some. The sample includes roughly 10,000 clones, approximately 91% seen only once; the top ten take roughly 35%. Sequencing used PBMCs, obtained 180 days after allogeneic stem cell transplant. The source is a male patient between 60 and 69 years old who had an allogeneic stem cell transplant from an unrelated donor, so the T cells may come from the graft donor. Some clones in this sample may be carry-over from other donors' samples.

The chain links TRBV7-3 to TRBJ2-2, with TRBD2 matching over 14 bases. The CDR3 covers 16 residues. Germline V gene lookup returns CDR1 SGHTA and CDR2 FQGTGA. Losses at the gene ends were 5 bases for V and 7 bases for J; bases not matched to a gene: 6. This chain's CDR3 is CASSRTSGRFDGELFF. The CDR3 nucleotides are TGTGCCAGCAGCAGGACTAGCGGGAGGTTTGACGGGGAGCTGTTTTTT.

This chain connects TRBV7-2 to TRBJ1-1; D is undetermined. V shed 5 bases and J shed 3 bases, with 10 bases lying between them. Germline-derived CDR1 and CDR2 are SGHTA and FQGNSA. The length of the CDR3 is 13 residues. The CDR3 loop reads CASSRVRDTEAFF. CDR3 DNA sequence: TGTGCCAGCAGCCGTGTCCGGGACACTGAAGCTTTCTTT.

V and J are TRBV7-2 and TRBJ1-1; no firm D call. V gave up 3 bases and J gave up 3 bases, with 2 bases separating them. In germline, CDR1 is SGHTA, CDR2 FQGNSA. CDR3 length equals 11 residues. CDR3 region: CASSFHTEAFF. The DNA for the CDR3 is TGTGCCAGCAGCTTTCACACTGAAGCTTTCTTT.

This chain uses TRBV7-3 with TRBJ2-4, with D perhaps given as TRBD1 or TRBD2 (5 bases each). V was shortened by 11 bases and J by 2 bases, with 13 bases between the two germline ends. Germline CDR1 and CDR2: SGHTA and FQGTGA. The CDR3 is 13 amino acids. The CDR3 is CALRSGPKNIQYF. The CDR3 coding sequence is TGTGCCCTACGGTCGGGGCCCAAAAACATTCAGTACTTC. Combining the CDR3 with reference TRBV7-3 and TRBJ2-4 gives the whole variable domain GAGVSQTPSNKVTEKGKYVELRCDPISGHTALYWYRQSLGQGPEFLIYFQGTGAADDSGLPNDRFFAVRPEGSVSTLKIQRTERGDSAVYLCALRSGPKNIQYFGAGTRLSVL.

This chain joins TRBV10-3 and TRBJ2-1; 11 bases map to TRBD2. Germline V gives CDR1 ENHRY, CDR2 SYGVKD. V shed 10 bases, J shed 8 bases, and the junction held 13 bases outside the gene matches. CDR3 length: 15 residues. This chain's CDR3 is CATALAGGPGHEQFF. The CDR3 nucleotides read TGTGCCACCGCCCTAGCGGGGGGTCCCGGCCATGAGCAGTTCTTC.

The J gene is TRBJ1-1, the V gene TRBV7-3; D is perhaps TRBD1 (6 bases). Trimming took off 5 bases at V and 0 bases at J, with 10 bases between the two ends. This CDR3 is 14 amino acids long. The germline V gene encodes CDR1 SGHTA and CDR2 FQGTGA. CDR3 nucleotides: TGTGCCAGCAGCCCGGGACATATGAACACTGAAGCTTTCTTT. Translating it yields CASSPGHMNTEAFF. Based on the CDR3 plus reference TRBV7-3 and TRBJ1-1, the full variable domain is GAGVSQTPSNKVTEKGKYVELRCDPISGHTALYWYRQSLGQGPEFLIYFQGTGAADDSGLPNDRFFAVRPEGSVSTLKIQRTERGDSAVYLCASSPGHMNTEAFFGQGTRLTVV.

This chain uses TRBV5-1 with TRBJ1-1; a weak D match, TRBD1 (5 bases). V lost 4 bases and J 0 bases, leaving 13 bases between the germline ends. CDR3 length: 15 amino acids. Per germline, CDR1 SGHRS and CDR2 YFSETQ. The CDR3 bases are TGCGCCAGCAGCCTATATGGGGGGGTGAACACTGAAGCTTTCTTT. It encodes CASSLYGGVNTEAFF.

V usage is TRBV6-1 and J usage is TRBJ2-7, with D perhaps matching TRBD1 (6 bases). V was shortened by 3 bases and J by 0 bases, with 24 bases between the two germline ends. CDR1 MNHNS and CDR2 SASEGT come from the germline V gene. The CDR3 runs 19 residues. The CDR3 DNA follows: TGTGCCAGCAGTGATGCCCGCCGGGGCCGGGCAGGGGCCTCCTACGAGCAGTACTTC. Amino acid sequence: CASSDARRGRAGASYEQYF.

The chain uses TRBV7-2 and TRBJ1-5; the D gene is possibly TRBD1 (5 bases). The CDR3 has 13 residues. With 6 bases removed from V and 9 bases from J, the gap between germline ends came to 15 bases. The germline CDR1 and CDR2 sequences are SGHTA and FQGNSA. The CDR3: CASSPSFDRPQHF. CDR3 nucleotide sequence: TGTGCCAGCAGTCCTAGTTTCGACAGGCCCCAGCATTTT.

The J gene is TRBJ2-5, the V gene TRBV2; D is perhaps TRBD1 (5 bases). CDR3 length equals 15 residues. V dropped 5 bases and J dropped 5 bases, with 18 bases sitting between them. Germline assignment: CDR1 SNHLY and CDR2 FYNNEI. The CDR3 sequence is CASSPTARSGETQYF. For the CDR3, the DNA is TGTGCCAGCAGTCCGACAGCCCGGTCTGGGGAGACCCAGTACTTC.

The rearrangement uses TRBV25-1 and TRBJ2-7; 8 bases align to TRBD1. Losses at the gene ends were 5 bases for V and 4 bases for J; bases not matched to a gene: 1. Per the germline V gene, CDR1 is MGHDK and CDR2 is SYGVNS. The CDR3 has 12 residues. CDR3 sequence reads: CASSRTGYEQYF. Written as DNA, the CDR3 is TGTGCCAGCAGTCGGACAGGGTACGAGCAGTACTTC.

V is TRBV19 and J is TRBJ1-2; D unclear. Trimming stripped 1 base from V and 5 bases from J, with 17 bases between. The CDR3 totals 16 residues. CDR1 is LNHDA, CDR2 SQIVND, per germline (reference sequence). In DNA, the CDR3 is TGTGCCAGTAGTATAGCCCAGACTGGAGCGGGGTATGGCTACACCTTC. Protein sequence: CASSIAQTGAGYGYTF.

The chain couples TRBV11-2 to TRBJ2-7; 9 bases align to TRBD2. Germline CDR1 and CDR2: SGHAT and FQNNGV. V was pared by 5 bases and J by 6 bases, with 8 bases of the junction left unmatched. This CDR3 is built from 14 residues. The CDR3 DNA follows: TGTGCCAGCAGCGCTGCTGGGACTAGCAGCGAGCAGTACTTC. Protein product: CASSAAGTSSEQYF.

The chain recombines TRBV6-1 with TRBJ1-6; tentatively, D is TRBD1 (6 bases). CDR3 size: 15 residues. The germline V gene encodes CDR1 MNHNS and CDR2 SASEGT. Trimming removed 5 bases from V and 6 bases from J, with 14 bases in between. This CDR3 reads CASSPRDTFNSPLHF. The CDR3 bases are TGTGCCAGCAGTCCCCGGGACACCTTTAATTCACCCCTCCACTTT.

The count of this clone is one. The rearrangement joins TRBV6-1 to TRBJ1-6; 8 positions match TRBD1. CDR1 is MNHNS and CDR2 is SASEGT in the germline V gene. Trimming took 3 bases from V and 9 from J; bases not matched to a gene: 7. The CDR3 runs to 15 residues. CDR3 in amino acids: CASSDYGQGTSPLHF. In DNA, the CDR3 is TGTGCCAGCAGTGACTACGGACAGGGTACTTCACCCCTCCACTTT.

The chain carries TRBV4-2 and TRBJ1-1; D remains ambiguous. Germline CDR1 and CDR2: LGHNA and YNFKEQ. This CDR3 has 12 residues. Trimming removed 4 bases at V and 5 bases at J, with 8 bases between. The CDR3 DNA reads TGTGCCAGCAGCCCCCCTGGTACTGAAGCTTTCTTT. It is translated as CASSPPGTEAFF.

This rearrangement joins TRBV5-6 to TRBJ2-5; the match to TRBD2 covers 7 bases. Looked up from germline, CDR1 is SGHDT and CDR2 is YYEEEE. V was clipped by 2 bases and J by 4 bases; unmatched bases: 2. The CDR3 spans 13 residues. CDR3 amino acids: CASSFGGRETQYF. In DNA form, the CDR3 reads TGTGCCAGCAGCTTCGGGGGGAGAGAGACCCAGTACTTC. Full variable domain (outside the CDR3, taken from reference TRBV5-6 and TRBJ2-5): DAGVTQSPTHLIKTRGQQVTLRCSPKSGHDTVSWYQQALGQGPQFIFQYYEEEERQRGNFPDRFSGHQFPNYSSELNVNALLLGDSALYLCASSFGGRETQYFGPGTRLLVL.

J is TRBJ1-2 and V is TRBV5-5, with D hard to call. Trimming took 3 bases from V and 2 from J, leaving 14 bases between them. The CDR3 consists of 15 residues. Germline lookup yields CDR1 SGHKS and CDR2 YYEKEE (reference sequence). The CDR3 here is CASSWGTVYNYGYTF. DNA for the CDR3: TGTGCCAGCAGCTGGGGAACGGTGTACAACTATGGCTACACCTTC.

V gene TRBV6-6 combines with J gene TRBJ2-7; a weak D match, TRBD1 (6 bases). In germline, CDR1 is MNHNY, CDR2 SVGAGI (reference sequence). Deletions cut 8 bases from V and 8 bases from J, with 19 bases between. The CDR3 is made up of 13 amino acids. In DNA form, the CDR3 reads TGTGCCAGCTTCGCGGCAGGGGATCTAAAGCAGTACTTC. Its protein is CASFAAGDLKQYF.

The V and J genes are TRBV10-3 and TRBJ2-2; the D call may be TRBD1 or TRBD2 (6 bases each). The germline V gene encodes CDR1 ENHRY and CDR2 SYGVKD. V was cut by 7 bases and J by 4 bases, with 10 bases left in between. The CDR3 runs 13 residues. The CDR3 nucleotides read TGTGCCATCAATGGGGGGCCCACCGGGGAGCTGTTTTTT. Protein sequence: CAINGGPTGELFF.

This clone was counted between two and nine times. The V gene is TRBV5-6, the J gene TRBJ1-3; D unclear. Between the trimmed V and J ends, which lost 7 bases and 0 bases, there was a span of 11 bases. The CDR3 length is 14 residues. From germline, CDR1 is SGHDT and CDR2 YYEEEE. DNA of the CDR3: TGTGCCAGCCGTAAACAGAGCTCTGGAAACACCATATATTTT. The encoded protein is CASRKQSSGNTIYF.

The chain joins TRBV29-1 to TRBJ1-1, with no clear D. CDR1 is SQVTM, CDR2 ANQGSEA, per germline. The CDR3 is 10 amino acids. V dropped 7 bases and J dropped 5 bases, with 8 bases sitting between them. DNA for the CDR3: TGCAGCGGGGAGGAAACTGAAGCTTTCTTT. This sequence encodes CSGEETEAFF.

V gene TRBV7-8 combines with J gene TRBJ2-7; D is unresolved. CDR1 is SGHVS and CDR2 is FQNEAQ in the germline V gene. Trimming took 5 bases from V and 2 from J, leaving 16 bases between them. The CDR3 runs 15 residues. The CDR3: CASSHSASSTYEQYF. In nucleotides, the CDR3 is TGTGCCAGCAGCCACTCGGCGAGCAGCACCTACGAGCAGTACTTC.

The V call is TRBV2, the J call TRBJ2-7, with D unclear. The ends were cut back, 1 base at V and 6 bases at J, with 10 bases in the middle. From germline, CDR1 is SNHLY and CDR2 FYNNEI. The CDR3 runs 13 residues. CDR3: CASSEGPAGEQYF. CDR3 bases: TGTGCCAGCAGTGAAGGGCCAGCAGGCGAGCAGTACTTC.

V and J are TRBV6-5 and TRBJ1-1, with D perhaps TRBD1 (5 bases). V gave up 3 bases and J gave up 1 base, with 6 bases separating them. The CDR3 is 13 amino acids. The germline gives CDR1 MNHEY, CDR2 SVGAGI. CDR3 in amino acids: CASSYGTNTEAFF. The CDR3 bases are TGTGCCAGCAGTTATGGGACGAACACTGAAGCTTTCTTT.